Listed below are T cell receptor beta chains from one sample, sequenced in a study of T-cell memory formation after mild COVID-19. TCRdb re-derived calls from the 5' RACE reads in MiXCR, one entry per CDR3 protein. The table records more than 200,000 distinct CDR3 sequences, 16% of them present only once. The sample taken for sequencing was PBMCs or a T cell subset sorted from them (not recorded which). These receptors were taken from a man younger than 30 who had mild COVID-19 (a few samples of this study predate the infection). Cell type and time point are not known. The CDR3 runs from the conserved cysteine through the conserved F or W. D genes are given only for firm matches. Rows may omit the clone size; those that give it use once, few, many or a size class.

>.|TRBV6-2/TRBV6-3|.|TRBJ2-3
CASSARLPSDTQYF
TGTGCCAGCAGTGCTCGGCTTCCCTCCGATACGCAGTATTTT
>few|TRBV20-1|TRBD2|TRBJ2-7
CSATGLAGGEQYF
TGCAGTGCTACCGGACTAGCGGGGGGAGAGCAGTACTTC
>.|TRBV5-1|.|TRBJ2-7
CASSKSAYEQYF
TGCGCCAGCAGTAAGTCCGCCTACGAGCAGTACTTC
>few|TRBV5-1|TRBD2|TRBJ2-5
CASSNGGGGGETQYF
TGCGCCAGCAGCAATGGTGGCGGGGGGGGAGAGACCCAGTACTTC
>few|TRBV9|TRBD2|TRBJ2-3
CASSPMTSGVTDTQYF
TGTGCCAGCAGCCCTATGACTAGCGGAGTGACAGATACGCAGTATTTT
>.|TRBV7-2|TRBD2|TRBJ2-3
CASSLLAGGDPDTQYF
TGTGCCAGCAGCCTCCTAGCGGGGGGGGACCCAGATACGCAGTATTTT
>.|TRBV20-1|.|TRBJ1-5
CSASNSNQPQHF
TGCAGTGCTAGTAACAGCAATCAGCCCCAGCATTTT
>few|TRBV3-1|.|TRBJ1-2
CASASQGSYGYTF
TGTGCCAGTGCCTCTCAGGGGAGCTATGGCTACACCTTC
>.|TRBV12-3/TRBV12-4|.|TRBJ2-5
CASSLRWETQYF
TGTGCCAGCAGTTTAAGGTGGGAGACCCAGTACTTC
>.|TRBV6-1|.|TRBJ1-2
CASSRTANYGYTF
TGTGCCAGCTCCCGGACAGCTAACTATGGCTACACCTTC
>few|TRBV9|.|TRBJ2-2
CASSVALQSRAGELFF
TGTGCCAGCAGCGTAGCTTTGCAGTCACGAGCCGGGGAGCTGTTTTTT